These 17 T cell receptor beta chains originate from one sample sequenced in a study of T-cell reconstitution after alpha-beta-depleted transplantation in children listed by TCRdb under 2016. The treatment or condition label here, explained by the study, means: allogeneic hematopoietic cell transplantation with graft depleted of TCRalphabeta T cells and CD19 B cells. The library relied on PCR. Data came from an Illumina HiSeq 2500. TCR library preparation used molecular barcoding, with unique molecular identifiers applied to normalize quantification of the TCRbeta repertoire. TCRdb handled the public reads itself, with Q25 trimming in fastp and clone calling in MiXCR, and kept productive beta chains. All rows with the same CDR3 protein become a single entry with the most common DNA and genes. The sample contains 300,000 to 400,000 distinct CDR3 sequences, roughly 21% of them found a single time. Jointly, the top ten make up approximately 11% of the sample.

The sample was PBMCs, mostly from graft donor cells, taken 180 days after TCRalphabeta/CD19-depleted stem cell transplant. These receptor sequences come from a male patient aged 10 to 17 who had a stem cell transplant for acute lymphoblastic leukemia, so the T cells may come from the graft donor.

This chain uses TRBV11-1 with TRBJ2-2, with TRBD2 identical over 11 bases. Trimming removed 5 bases from V and 4 bases from J; junction bases left unmatched: 3. CDR3 size: 15 residues. Germline CDR1 and CDR2: SGHAT and FQDESV (reference sequence). DNA for the CDR3: TGTGCCAGCAGCGAGCTAGCGGGAGGCACCGGGGAGCTGTTTTTT. It codes for CASSELAGGTGELFF.

The genes are TRBV5-1 and TRBJ2-1; no clear D gene. This CDR3 has 16 residues. Germline CDR1 reads SGHRS; CDR2 reads YFSETQ. The V gene lost 3 bases and the J gene lost 7 bases, with 20 bases spanning the gap. The CDR3 is CASSYGETASWNEQFF. CDR3 in DNA: TGCGCCAGCAGCTATGGGGAAACTGCCTCCTGGAATGAGCAGTTCTTC.

This clonotype turned up a few times. DNA for the CDR3: TGCAGCGTTGTTGGCAGGGCCTACAATGAGCAGTTCTTC. This sequence encodes CSVVGRAYNEQFF. The gene calls are TRBV29-1 and TRBJ2-1, with D tentatively TRBD1 (5 bases). The CDR3 is made up of 13 amino acids. Germline V lookup: CDR1 SQVTM, CDR2 ANQGSEA. Trimming pared 4 bases from V and 2 bases from J, leaving 9 bases between.

The genes are TRBV20-1 and TRBJ2-1; 8 bases are a match to TRBD2. The CDR3 length is 15 residues. Germline CDR1 is DFQATT and CDR2 is SNEGSKA (reference sequence). The ends lost 5 bases at V and 2 bases at J; junction bases unmatched: 8. In nucleotides, the CDR3 is TGCAGTGCTCGAAGGGGTAGCGGGGCCTACAATGAGCAGTTCTTC. It translates to CSARRGSGAYNEQFF.

For this clonotype: At one boundary the junction diverges from the germline segment, which might be a read error. The chain couples TRBV5-5 to TRBJ2-1; TRBD2 matches 13 bases. The V gene's germline CDR1 is SGHKS and CDR2 YYEKEE (reference sequence). This CDR3 spans 15 amino acids. The CDR3 loop reads CASSPGLAGLNEPFF. CDR3 nucleotides: TGTGCCAGCAGCCCGGGACTAGCGGGATTAAATGAGCCGTTCTTC. Complete variable domain (other parts from reference TRBV5-5 and TRBJ2-1): DAGVTQSPTHLIKTRGQQVTLRCSPISGHKSVSWYQQVLGQGPQFIFQYYEKEERGRGNFPDRFSARQFPNYSSELNVNALLLGDSALYLCASSPGLAGLNEPFFGPGTRLTVL.

The V and J genes are TRBV20-1 and TRBJ1-6; D gene unclear. CDR3 length equals 12 residues. The V end was cut by 3 bases, the J end by 5 bases, with 5 bases between. Germline V gene data show CDR1 as DFQATT and CDR2 as SNEGSKA (reference sequence). The CDR3 reads CSARDNNSPLHF. The CDR3 region has the DNA TGCAGTGCTAGGGATAATAATTCACCCCTCCACTTT.

This rearrangement joins TRBV6-1 to TRBJ2-5; 8 bases align to TRBD1. Losses at the gene ends were 5 bases for V and 1 base for J; bases not matched to a gene: 6. The CDR3 sequence is 15 residues long. In germline, CDR1 is MNHNS, CDR2 SASEGT. CDR3 DNA: TGTGCCAGCAGTCCGACAGGGGCCGCCCAAGAGACCCAGTACTTC. Amino acid sequence: CASSPTGAAQETQYF.

Only one count was recorded for this clonotype. This chain joins TRBV5-1 and TRBJ2-5; D is perhaps TRBD1 or TRBD2 (5 bases each). V was shortened by 0 bases and J by 4 bases, with 13 bases between the two germline ends. The CDR3 is 15 amino acids. From germline, CDR1 is SGHRS and CDR2 YFSETQ. CDR3 region: CASSLARAAAETQYF. CDR3 nucleotides: TGCGCCAGCAGCTTGGCCAGGGCAGCGGCAGAGACCCAGTACTTC.

The chain carries TRBV5-1 and TRBJ1-6; TRBD1 might be the D (5 bases). The V end lost 8 bases, the J end lost 5 bases, and 14 bases lay between the germline ends. Germline V gives CDR1 SGHRS, CDR2 YFSETQ. The CDR3 spans 14 residues. CDR3 in amino acids: CARSGTYDNSPLHF. The CDR3 DNA reads TGCGCCAGGTCCGGGACCTATGATAATTCACCCCTCCACTTT.

The chain uses TRBV15 and TRBJ2-7; D gene unclear. Germline V CDR1 and CDR2: LNHNV, YYDKDF (reference sequence). The CDR3 totals 13 residues. The V end lost 1 base, the J end lost 2 bases, and 6 bases lay between the germline ends. The CDR3 region has the DNA TGTGCCACCAGCAGAGGCTCTCCCTACGAGCAGTACTTC. Translated, it gives CATSRGSPYEQYF.

This clonotype was observed many times. The gene calls are TRBV20-1 and TRBJ2-3; D is unclear. The length of the CDR3 is 11 residues. Germline-derived CDR1 and CDR2 are DFQATT and SNEGSKA (reference sequence). V was trimmed by 0 bases and J by 7 bases, leaving 5 bases between them. The CDR3 is CSARDLNTQYF. CDR3 sequence (DNA): TGCAGTGCTAGAGATCTAAATACGCAGTATTTT.

The gene calls are TRBV7-8 and TRBJ1-1; D is unclear. The V end lost 5 bases, the J end lost 6 bases, and 10 bases lay between the germline ends. This CDR3 comprises 12 residues. Germline V gives CDR1 SGHVS, CDR2 FQNEAQ. CDR3 nucleotide sequence: TGTGCCAGCAGCATGGCCCGGGCTGAAGCTTTCTTT. Translating it yields CASSMARAEAFF.

This clonotype was observed a few times. J is TRBJ2-1 and V is TRBV5-1; D not resolved. The germline CDR1 and CDR2 sequences are SGHRS and YFSETQ. The ends were cut back, 1 base at V and 7 bases at J, with 9 bases in the middle. This CDR3 spans 13 amino acids. CDR3 amino acids: CASSLWGQNEQFF. CDR3 DNA: TGCGCCAGCAGCTTGTGGGGTCAGAATGAGCAGTTCTTC.

The chain combines TRBV3-1 with TRBJ2-1; a possible D gene is TRBD2 (5 bases). This CDR3 region has 13 residues. The ends were cut back, 4 bases at V and 10 bases at J, with 14 bases in the middle. Germline V gives CDR1 LGHDT, CDR2 YNNKEL (reference sequence). The CDR3 nucleotides are TGTGCCAGCAGCCTACCCCGGGGTTGGGAGCAGTTCTTC. Translation: CASSLPRGWEQFF.

The genes are TRBV20-1 and TRBJ2-7; perhaps TRBD2 as D (6 bases). The germline V gene has CDR1 DFQATT and CDR2 SNEGSKA (reference sequence). The CDR3 spans 12 residues. V was shortened by 3 bases and J by 2 bases, with 8 bases between the two germline ends. The CDR3 DNA reads TGCAGTGCTAGTAGCGGTCCCTACGAGCAGTACTTC. The encoded protein is CSASSGPYEQYF.

With respect to this clonotype: It may be a read error: a sequence one base away is much more abundant. The chain is built from TRBV3-1 and TRBJ1-5; D is undetermined. V lost 2 bases and J lost 6, with 14 bases in between. Germline-derived CDR1 and CDR2 are LGHDT and YNNKEL (reference sequence). This CDR3 is 15 amino acids long. This CDR3 reads CASSQWEGFGQPQHF. The CDR3 DNA is TGTGCCAGCAGCCAATGGGAAGGGTTTGGTCAGCCCCAGCATTTT.

In this sample, this clonotype turned up a few times. J is TRBJ2-3 and V is TRBV15; 15 positions match TRBD2. There are 18 residues in the CDR3. Germline V gene lookup returns CDR1 LNHNV and CDR2 YYDKDF (reference sequence). With V trimmed by 6 bases and J by 2 bases, 9 bases remained unmatched. The CDR3 region is CATRSGLAGGWNTDTQYF. DNA of the CDR3: TGTGCCACCAGGTCCGGACTAGCGGGAGGGTGGAACACAGATACGCAGTATTTT.